This T cell receptor (beta chain) was obtained from a study of OX40 agonist ivuxolimab in advanced cancers. As for the study in general: The dose-escalation cohort had hepatocellular carcinoma, melanoma, renal cell or head and neck cancer.

Clones were read by immunoSEQ multiplex PCR, and TCRdb kept only the in-frame ones, dropping some. The sample holds tens of thousands of clones, around 92% seen once. V was pared by 4 bases and J by 6 bases, with 22 bases between. The CDR3 is 16 residues long. Looked up from germline, CDR1 is SGDLS and CDR2 is YYNGEE. This specimen was CD4+ or CD8+ T cells sorted from blood, taken in a trial of the OX40 agonist ivuxolimab. The V and J genes are TRBV9 and TRBJ2-5; TRBD1 or TRBD2 may be the D gene (5 bases each). This TCR was recovered from an adult with an advanced solid tumor such as melanoma, head and neck, liver or kidney cancer. The CDR3 protein is CASSPNRDGLLKTQYF. DNA of the CDR3: TGTGCCAGCAGCCCTAACCGGGACGGTTTGTTGAAGACCCAGTACTTC.